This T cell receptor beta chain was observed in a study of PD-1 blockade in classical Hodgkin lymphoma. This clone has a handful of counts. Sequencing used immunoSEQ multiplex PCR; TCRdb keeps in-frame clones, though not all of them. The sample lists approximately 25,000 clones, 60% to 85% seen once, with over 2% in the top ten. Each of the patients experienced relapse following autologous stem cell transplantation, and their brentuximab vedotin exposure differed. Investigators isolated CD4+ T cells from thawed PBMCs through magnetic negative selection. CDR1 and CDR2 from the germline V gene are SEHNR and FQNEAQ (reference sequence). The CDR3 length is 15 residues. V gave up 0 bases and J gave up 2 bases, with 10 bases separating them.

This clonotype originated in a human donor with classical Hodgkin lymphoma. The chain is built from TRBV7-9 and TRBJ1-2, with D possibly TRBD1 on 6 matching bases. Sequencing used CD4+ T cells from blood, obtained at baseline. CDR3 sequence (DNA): TGTGCCAGCAGCTTAGCGACAGGTGCCAACTATGGCTACACCTTC. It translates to CASSLATGANYGYTF. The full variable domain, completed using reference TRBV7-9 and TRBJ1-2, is DTGVSQNPRHKITKRGQNVTFRCDPISEHNRLYWYRQTLGQGPEFLTYFQNEAQLEKSRLLSDRFSAERPKGSFSTLEIQRTEQGDSAMYLCASSLATGANYGYTFGSGTRLTVV.